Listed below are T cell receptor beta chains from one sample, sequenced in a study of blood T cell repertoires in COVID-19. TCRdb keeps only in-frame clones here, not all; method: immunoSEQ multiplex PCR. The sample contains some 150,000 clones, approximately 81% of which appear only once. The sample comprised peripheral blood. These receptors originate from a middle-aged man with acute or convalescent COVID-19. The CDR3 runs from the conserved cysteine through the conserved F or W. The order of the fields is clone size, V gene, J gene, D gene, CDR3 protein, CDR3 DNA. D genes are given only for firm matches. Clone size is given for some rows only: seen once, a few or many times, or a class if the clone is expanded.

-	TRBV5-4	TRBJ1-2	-	CASSSPLQNGYTF	TGTGCCAGCAGCTCGCCATTACAGAATGGCTACACCTTC
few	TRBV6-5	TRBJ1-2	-	CASRVDRSGGYTF	TGTGCCAGCAGGGTCGACAGGTCCGGGGGCTACACCTTC
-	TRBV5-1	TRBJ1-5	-	CASSLLGDQPQHF	TGCGCCAGCAGCTTGCTCGGAGATCAGCCCCAGCATTTT
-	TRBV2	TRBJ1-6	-	CASSANSDSPLHF	TGTGCCAGCAGTGCGAACAGTGATTCACCCCTCCACTTT
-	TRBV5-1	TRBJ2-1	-	CASSLSLYQGSYNEQFF	TGCGCCAGCAGCTTGTCATTGTATCAGGGCTCCTACAATGAGCAGTTCTTC
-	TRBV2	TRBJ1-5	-	CASSERHYSNQLQHF	TGTGCCAGCAGTGAACGGCATTACAGCAATCAGCTTCAGCATTTT
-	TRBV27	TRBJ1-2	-	CASSGGFHGYTF	TGTGCCAGCAGTGGAGGGTTCCATGGCTACACCTTC
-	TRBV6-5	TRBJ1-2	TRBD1	CASSYGQGDGYTF	TGTGCCAGCAGTTACGGACAGGGGGATGGCTACACCTTC
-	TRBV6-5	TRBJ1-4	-	CASSYSNGGGEKLFF	TGTGCCAGCAGTTACTCGAACGGAGGTGGCGAAAAACTGTTTTTT
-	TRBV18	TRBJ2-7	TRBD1	CASSPTGGYEQYF	TGTGCCAGCTCACCAACAGGGGGCTACGAGCAGTACTTC
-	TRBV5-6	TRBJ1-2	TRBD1	CASSRRGQGMFGNYGYTF	TGTGCCAGCAGCCGGAGGGGACAGGGAATGTTTGGGAACTATGGCTACACCTTC
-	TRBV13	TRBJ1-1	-	CASSSETVMNTEAFF	TGTGCCAGCAGCTCCGAGACAGTGATGAACACTGAAGCTTTCTTT
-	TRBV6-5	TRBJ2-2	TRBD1	CASSRGQGNTGELFF	TGTGCCAGCAGTAGAGGACAGGGTAACACCGGGGAGCTGTTTTTT
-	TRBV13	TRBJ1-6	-	CASSSLGGMYNSPLHF	TGTGCCAGCAGCTCCCTGGGGGGGATGTATAATTCACCCCTCCACTTT
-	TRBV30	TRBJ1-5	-	CAWSVRQGLYSNQPQHF	TGTGCCTGGAGTGTAAGGCAGGGACTCTATAGCAATCAGCCCCAGCATTTT
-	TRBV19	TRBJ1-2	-	CASGDFQGGYTF	TGTGCCAGCGGGGACTTCCAGGGTGGCTACACCTTC
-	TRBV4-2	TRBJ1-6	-	CASSQDRQGTTYNSPLHF	TGTGCCAGCAGCCAAGATCGTCAGGGAACCACCTATAATTCACCCCTCCACTTT
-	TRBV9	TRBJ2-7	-	CASSVARLSNYEQYF	TGTGCCAGCAGCGTAGCTCGATTGAGCAACTACGAGCAGTACTTC
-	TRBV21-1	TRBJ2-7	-	CASSTRPLLEGMGEQYF	TGTGCCAGCAGCACCAGACCCCTTTTGGAGGGGATGGGCGAGCAGTACTTC
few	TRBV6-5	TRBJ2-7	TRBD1	CASSYLGQGYEQYF	TGTGCCAGCAGTTACCTAGGACAGGGCTACGAGCAGTACTTC
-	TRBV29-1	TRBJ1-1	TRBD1	CSVGQGAAEAFF	TGCAGCGTGGGACAGGGGGCGGCTGAAGCTTTCTTT
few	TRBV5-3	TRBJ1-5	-	CARSPPYGQRNQPQHF	TGTGCCAGAAGCCCGCCCTATGGACAGCGCAATCAGCCCCAGCATTTT
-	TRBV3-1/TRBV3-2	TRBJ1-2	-	CASSPEGLANYGYTF	TGTGCCAGCAGCCCTGAGGGACTAGCTAACTATGGCTACACCTTC
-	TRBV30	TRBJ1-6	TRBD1	CAWSVLGQGAFSYNSPLHF	TGTGCCTGGAGTGTATTGGGACAGGGGGCTTTCTCCTATAATTCACCCCTCCACTTT
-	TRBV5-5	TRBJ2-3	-	CASSTWTGTQYF	TGTGCCAGCAGCACCTGGACGGGGACGCAGTATTTT
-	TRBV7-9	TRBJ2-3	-	CASSPLSTRGDTQYF	TGTGCCAGCAGCCCGCTATCGACCCGGGGAGATACGCAGTATTTT
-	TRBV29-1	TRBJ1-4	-	CSVYEPEEVEKLFF	TGCAGCGTTTACGAACCGGAGGAGGTTGAAAAACTGTTTTTT
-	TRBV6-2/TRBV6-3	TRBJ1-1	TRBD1	CASSFKSRGIFAEAFF	TGTGCCAGCAGTTTCAAATCCAGGGGGATTTTCGCTGAAGCTTTCTTT
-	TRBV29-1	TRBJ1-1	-	CSVIRGTEAFF	TGCAGCGTTATAAGGGGCACTGAAGCTTTCTTT
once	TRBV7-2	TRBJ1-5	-	CASSLGTRYQPQHF	TGTGCCAGCAGCTTGGGGACACGTTATCAGCCCCAGCATTTT
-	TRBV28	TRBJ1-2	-	CASSLSSGGYTF	TGTGCCAGCAGCCTATCGTCAGGAGGCTACACCTTC
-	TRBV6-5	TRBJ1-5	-	CASSYSAYSNQPQHF	TGTGCCAGCAGTTACTCTGCGTATAGCAATCAGCCCCAGCATTTT
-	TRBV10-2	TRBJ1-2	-	CASSESSRIYGYTF	TGCGCCAGCAGTGAGTCGAGCAGGATCTATGGCTACACCTTC
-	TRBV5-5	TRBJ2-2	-	CASSRGDRIITGELFF	TGTGCCAGCAGCCGGGGGGACAGGATAATAACCGGGGAGCTGTTTTTT
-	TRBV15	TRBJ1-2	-	CATSGGQLYGYTF	TGTGCCACCAGCGGAGGACAGCTTTATGGCTACACCTTC
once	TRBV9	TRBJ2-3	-	CASSPRLADRDTDTQYF	TGTGCCAGCAGCCCACGCCTCGCGGATCGGGACACAGATACGCAGTATTTT
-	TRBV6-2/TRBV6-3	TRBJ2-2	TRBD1	CASSYTLDRAGELFF	TGTGCCAGCAGTTACACATTGGACAGGGCCGGGGAGCTGTTTTTT
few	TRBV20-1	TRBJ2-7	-	CSASKATGDYEQYF	TGCAGTGCTAGTAAGGCGACGGGAGACTACGAGCAGTACTTC
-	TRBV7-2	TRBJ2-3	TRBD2	CASSLGRGGELADTQYF	TGTGCCAGCAGCTTAGGGCGGGGGGGCGAATTGGCAGATACGCAGTATTTT
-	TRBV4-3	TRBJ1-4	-	CASSQGGGGSDEKLFF	TGCGCCAGCAGCCAAGGCGGTGGAGGATCAGATGAAAAACTGTTTTTT
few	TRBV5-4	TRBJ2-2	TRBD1	CASSPDRGRAGELFF	TGTGCCAGCAGCCCGGACAGGGGGCGCGCCGGGGAGCTGTTTTTT
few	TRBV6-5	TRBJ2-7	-	CASSYSGGLSHEQYF	TGTGCCAGCAGTTACTCTGGGGGCCTGAGCCACGAGCAGTACTTC
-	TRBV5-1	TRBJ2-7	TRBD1	CASRPTGGASHEQYF	TGCGCCAGCAGGCCTACAGGGGGCGCTTCCCACGAGCAGTACTTC
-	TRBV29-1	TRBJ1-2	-	CSVDPSRGMYGYTF	TGCAGCGTTGATCCCAGCAGAGGGATGTATGGCTACACCTTC
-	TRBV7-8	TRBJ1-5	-	CASSLGVLTGNQPQHF	TGTGCCAGCAGCTTAGGGGTACTGACCGGGAATCAGCCCCAGCATTTT
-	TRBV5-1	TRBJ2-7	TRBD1	CASSFSTGTLPQGEQYF	TGCGCCAGCAGCTTTTCGACAGGGACCCTACCCCAAGGCGAGCAGTACTTC
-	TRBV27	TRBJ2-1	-	CASSFPTGRQFF	TGTGCCAGCAGTTTCCCAACAGGGCGGCAGTTCTTC
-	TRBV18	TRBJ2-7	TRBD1	CASSPPVTGGEQYF	TGTGCCAGCTCACCACCGGTAACAGGGGGCGAGCAGTACTTC
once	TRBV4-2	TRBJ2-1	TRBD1	CASSNTGAGGNEQFF	TGTGCCAGCAGCAACACAGGGGCCGGTGGGAATGAGCAGTTCTTC
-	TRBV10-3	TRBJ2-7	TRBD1	CAISGTPGQGGEQYF	TGTGCCATCAGTGGAACCCCGGGACAGGGTGGCGAGCAGTACTTC
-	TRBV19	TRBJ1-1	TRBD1	CASSRRRITQGAEGTEAFF	TGTGCCAGTAGCAGAAGACGAATAACACAGGGGGCGGAGGGCACTGAAGCTTTCTTT
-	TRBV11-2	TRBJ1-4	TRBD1	CASSSQVTGGNEKLFF	TGTGCCAGCAGCTCCCAGGTGACAGGGGGAAATGAAAAACTGTTTTTT